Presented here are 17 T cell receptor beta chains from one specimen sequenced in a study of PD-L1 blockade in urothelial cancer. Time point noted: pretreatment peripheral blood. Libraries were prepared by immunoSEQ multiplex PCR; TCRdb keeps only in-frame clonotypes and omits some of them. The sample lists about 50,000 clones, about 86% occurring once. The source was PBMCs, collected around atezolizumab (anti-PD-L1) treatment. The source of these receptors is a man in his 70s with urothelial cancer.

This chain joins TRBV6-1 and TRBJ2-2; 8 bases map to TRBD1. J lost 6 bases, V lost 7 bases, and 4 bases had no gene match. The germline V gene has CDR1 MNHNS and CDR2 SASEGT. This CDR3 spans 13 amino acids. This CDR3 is CASIYRGAGELFF. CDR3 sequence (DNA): TGTGCCAGCATTTACAGGGGGGCCGGGGAGCTGTTTTTT.

The CDR3 bases are TGTGCCAGCAGCATTAGCGGAGGGGCAAGCAATGAGCAGTTCTTC. Protein: CASSISGGASNEQFF. The genes are TRBV9 and TRBJ2-1; tentative D call: TRBD2 (6 bases). The CDR3 totals 15 residues. Germline lookup yields CDR1 SGDLS and CDR2 YYNGEE. The ends were cut back, 4 bases at V and 6 bases at J, with 17 bases in the middle.

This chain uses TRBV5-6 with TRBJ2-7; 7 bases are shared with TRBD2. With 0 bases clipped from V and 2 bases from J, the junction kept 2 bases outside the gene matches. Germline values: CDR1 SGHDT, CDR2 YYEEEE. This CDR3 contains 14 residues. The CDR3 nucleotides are TGTGCCAGCAGCTTGGAGCGGGGCCCCTACGAGCAGTACTTC. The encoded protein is CASSLERGPYEQYF.

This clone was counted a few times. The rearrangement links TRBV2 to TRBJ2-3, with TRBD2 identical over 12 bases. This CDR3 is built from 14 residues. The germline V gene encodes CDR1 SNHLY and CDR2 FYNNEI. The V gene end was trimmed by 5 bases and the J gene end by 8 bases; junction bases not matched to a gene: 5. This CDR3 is CASSLGTSGLTQYF. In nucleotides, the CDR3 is TGTGCCAGCAGTCTGGGGACTAGCGGGCTTACGCAGTATTTT.

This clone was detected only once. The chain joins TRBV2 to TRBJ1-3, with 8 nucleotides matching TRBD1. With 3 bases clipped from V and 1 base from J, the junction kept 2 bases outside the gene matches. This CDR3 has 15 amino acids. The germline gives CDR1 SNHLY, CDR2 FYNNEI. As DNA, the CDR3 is TGTGCCAGCAGTGACGACAGGGGATCTGGAAACACCATATATTTT. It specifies CASSDDRGSGNTIYF. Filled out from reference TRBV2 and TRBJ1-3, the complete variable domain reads EPEVTQTPSHQVTQMGQEVILRCVPISNHLYFYWYRQILGQKVEFLVSFYNNEISEKSEIFDDQFSVERPDGSNFTLKIRSTKLEDSAMYFCASSDDRGSGNTIYFGEGSWLTVV.

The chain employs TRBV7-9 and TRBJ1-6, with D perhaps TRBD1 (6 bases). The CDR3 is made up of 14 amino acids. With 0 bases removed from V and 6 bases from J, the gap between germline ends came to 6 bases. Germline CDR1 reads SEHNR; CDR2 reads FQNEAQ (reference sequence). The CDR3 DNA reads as TGTGCCAGCAGCTTAGCAGGGGGTAATTCACCCCTCCACTTT. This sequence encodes CASSLAGGNSPLHF.

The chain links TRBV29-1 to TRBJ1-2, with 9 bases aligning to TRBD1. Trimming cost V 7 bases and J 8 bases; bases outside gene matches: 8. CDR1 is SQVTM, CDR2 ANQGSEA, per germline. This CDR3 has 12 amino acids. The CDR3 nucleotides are TGCAGCGCAGGGGGTGGGACAGGGGGCTACACCTTC. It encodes CSAGGGTGGYTF.

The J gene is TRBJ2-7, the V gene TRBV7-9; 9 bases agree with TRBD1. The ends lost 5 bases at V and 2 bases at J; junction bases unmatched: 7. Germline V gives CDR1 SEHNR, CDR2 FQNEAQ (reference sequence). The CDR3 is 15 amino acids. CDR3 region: CASSLGTGKTYEQYF. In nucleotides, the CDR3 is TGTGCCAGCAGCCTTGGGACAGGGAAGACCTACGAGCAGTACTTC. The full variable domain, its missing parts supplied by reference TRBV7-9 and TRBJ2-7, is DTGVSQNPRHKITKRGQNVTFRCDPISEHNRLYWYRQTLGQGPEFLTYFQNEAQLEKSRLLSDRFSAERPKGSFSTLEIQRTEQGDSAMYLCASSLGTGKTYEQYFGPGTRLTVT.

CDR3 residues: CASSQVEGAPQHF. Here the CDR3 DNA reads TGCGCCAGCAGCCAAGTCGAGGGGGCCCCCCAGCATTTT. The gene calls are TRBV4-3 and TRBJ1-5, with 7 bases aligning to TRBD1. From germline, CDR1 is LGHNA and CDR2 YSLEER. The CDR3 is made up of 13 amino acids. With V trimmed by 1 base and J by 10 bases, 4 bases remained unmatched.

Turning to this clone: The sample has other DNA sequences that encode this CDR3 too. CDR3 protein: CASSESGKDTQYF. The CDR3 bases are TGTGCCAGCAGTGAATCAGGGAAAGATACGCAGTATTTT. The rearrangement uses TRBV25-1 and TRBJ2-3, with D maybe TRBD1 (5 bases). With 1 base removed from V and 5 bases from J, the gap between germline ends came to 7 bases. Germline CDR1 is MGHDK and CDR2 is SYGVNS. This CDR3 comprises 13 residues. Looking up the rest from reference TRBV25-1 and TRBJ2-3 gives the full variable domain: EADIYQTPRYLVIGTGKKITLECSQTMGHDKMYWYQQDPGMELHLIHYSYGVNSTEKGDLSSESTVSRIRTEHFPLTLESARPSHTSQYLCASSESGKDTQYFGPGTRLTVL.

The CDR3 DNA reads as TGTGCCACCAGCAGAGATTACCAGGCCACCGGGGAGCTGTTTTTT. Encoded protein: CATSRDYQATGELFF. The V and J genes are TRBV15 and TRBJ2-2; D call uncertain. The CDR3 totals 15 residues. V lost 0 bases, J lost 4 bases, and 9 bases lay in between. The germline V gene has CDR1 LNHNV and CDR2 YYDKDF (reference sequence). The full variable domain, in which reference TRBV15 and TRBJ2-2 provide the parts outside the CDR3, is DAMVIQNPRYQVTQFGKPVTLSCSQTLNHNVMYWYQQKSSQAPKLLFHYYDKDFNNEADTPDNFQSRRPNTSFCFLDIRSPGLGDTAMYLCATSRDYQATGELFFGEGSRLTVL.

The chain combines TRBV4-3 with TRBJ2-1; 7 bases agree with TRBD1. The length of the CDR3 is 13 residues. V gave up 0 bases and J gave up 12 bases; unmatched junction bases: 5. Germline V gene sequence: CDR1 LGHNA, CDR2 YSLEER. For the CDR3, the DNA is TGCGCCAGCAGCCAAGATCGCCGGACAGGGCAGTTCTTC. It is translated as CASSQDRRTGQFF.

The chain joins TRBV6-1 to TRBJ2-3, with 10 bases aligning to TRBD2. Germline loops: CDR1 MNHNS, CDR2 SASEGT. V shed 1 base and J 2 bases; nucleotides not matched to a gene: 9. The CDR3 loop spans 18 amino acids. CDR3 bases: TGTGCCAGCAGTGAAGGACTAGCGGGTTCGCGGTTCACAGATACGCAGTATTTT. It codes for CASSEGLAGSRFTDTQYF.

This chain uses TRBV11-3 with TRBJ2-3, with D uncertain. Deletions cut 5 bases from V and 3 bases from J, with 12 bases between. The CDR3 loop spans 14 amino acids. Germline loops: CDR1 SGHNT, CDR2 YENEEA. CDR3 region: CASSRSVGTDTQYF. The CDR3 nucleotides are TGTGCCAGCAGCCGCTCGGTCGGGACAGATACGCAGTATTTT.

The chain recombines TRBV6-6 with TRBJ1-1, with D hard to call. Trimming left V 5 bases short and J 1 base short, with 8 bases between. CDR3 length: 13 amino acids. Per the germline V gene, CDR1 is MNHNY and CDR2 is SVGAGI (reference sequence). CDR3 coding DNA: TGTGCCAGCAGTGTTGGAGAGAACACTGAAGCTTTCTTT. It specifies CASSVGENTEAFF.

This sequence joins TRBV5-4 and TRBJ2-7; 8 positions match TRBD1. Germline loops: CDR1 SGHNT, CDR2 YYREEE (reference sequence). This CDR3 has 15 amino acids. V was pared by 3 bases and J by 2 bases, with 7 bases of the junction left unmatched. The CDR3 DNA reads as TGTGCCAGCAGCTCCCGGACAGGGAGGACCTACGAGCAGTACTTC. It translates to CASSSRTGRTYEQYF.

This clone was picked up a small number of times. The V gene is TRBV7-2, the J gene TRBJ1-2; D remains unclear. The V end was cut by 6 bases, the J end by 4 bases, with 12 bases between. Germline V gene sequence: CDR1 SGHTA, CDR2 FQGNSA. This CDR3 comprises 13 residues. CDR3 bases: TGTGCCAGCAGTTCCACAGACATCTATGGCTACACCTTC. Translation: CASSSTDIYGYTF.